This passage covers 18 T cell receptor beta chains from one sample sequenced in a study of T cell repertoires in cytomegalovirus infection. TCRdb redid the calling of the reads with MiXCR, one entry per CDR3 protein. This sample carries 28,000 or so distinct CDR3 sequences, under 20% of them seen once, and the ten largest clones take approximately 78%. These receptors have no known antigen. Sequenced material: CD8+ T cells from cultured PBMCs, taken from culture after CMV antigen stimulation. The receptors derive from a human donor in good health (CMV status not recorded). Some clones in this sample may be carry-over from other donors' samples.

The J gene is TRBJ2-3, the V gene TRBV20-1; 7 bases fit TRBD2. Losses at the gene ends were 0 bases for V and 2 bases for J; bases not matched to a gene: 5. CDR1 is DFQATT and CDR2 is SNEGSKA in the germline V gene (reference sequence). This CDR3 spans 15 amino acids. CDR3 in DNA: TGCAGTGCTAGAGATAGTCTAGCGGACACAGATACGCAGTATTTT. It codes for CSARDSLADTDTQYF.

The chain is built from TRBV5-5 and TRBJ2-1, with TRBD1 identical over 7 bases. There are 15 residues in the CDR3. V gave up 4 bases and J gave up 5 bases; unmatched junction bases: 9. Per the germline V gene, CDR1 is SGHKS and CDR2 is YYEKEE (reference sequence). The CDR3 coding sequence is TGTGCCAGCAGCGCCCGAGGACAGGCCCACAATGAGCAGTTCTTC. This encodes CASSARGQAHNEQFF.

This clonotype has a count of ten or more. This chain links TRBV7-2 with TRBJ2-1; 8 nucleotides align to TRBD1. The CDR3 totals 17 residues. Germline V gene lookup returns CDR1 SGHTA and CDR2 FQGNSA. The junction had 16 bases not matched to a gene; V was cut back by 5 bases and J by 7 bases. The DNA for the CDR3 is TGTGCCAGCAGCAAGACAGGGGTTTGGGTCAAGGATAATGAGCAGTTCTTC. The encoded protein is CASSKTGVWVKDNEQFF.

The chain combines TRBV27 with TRBJ2-7, with 9 bases lining up with TRBD2. The CDR3 contains 16 residues. Germline V gives CDR1 MNHEY, CDR2 SMNVEV (reference sequence). J lost 3 bases, V lost 1 base, and 7 bases had no gene match. The CDR3 bases are TGTGCCAGCAGTTTATACGCTAGCGGGAAGAACTACGAGCAGTACTTC. It is translated as CASSLYASGKNYEQYF.

This clonotype was observed at least ten times. The chain is built from TRBV5-6 and TRBJ2-2, with 7 bases aligning to TRBD1. This CDR3 is 14 amino acids long. Losses at the gene ends were 3 bases for V and 2 bases for J; bases not matched to a gene: 1. Looked up from germline, CDR1 is SGHDT and CDR2 is YYEEEE. The CDR3 spells CASSWDSNTGELFF. In nucleotides, the CDR3 is TGTGCCAGCAGCTGGGACAGTAACACCGGGGAGCTGTTTTTT. Based on the CDR3 plus reference TRBV5-6 and TRBJ2-2, the full variable domain is DAGVTQSPTHLIKTRGQQVTLRCSPKSGHDTVSWYQQALGQGPQFIFQYYEEEERQRGNFPDRFSGHQFPNYSSELNVNALLLGDSALYLCASSWDSNTGELFFGEGSRLTVL.

This clonotype was detected only once. The chain has TRBV7-2 and TRBJ2-7; D remains unclear. Germline values: CDR1 SGHTA, CDR2 FQGNSA. The length of the CDR3 is 13 residues. V shed 5 bases and J shed 3 bases, with 11 bases lying between them. The CDR3 DNA sequence: TGTGCCAGCAGCCGGACGGTGGACTACGAGCAGTACTTC. Translating gives CASSRTVDYEQYF.

This clonotype was detected only a few times. V gene TRBV7-2 combines with J gene TRBJ2-3; D is unclear. The CDR3 totals 12 residues. V lost 0 bases and J lost 4, with 2 bases in between. CDR1 SGHTA and CDR2 FQGNSA come from the germline V gene. Here the CDR3 DNA reads TGTGCCAGCAGCTTAGCGCCAGATACGCAGTATTTT. Translated, it gives CASSLAPDTQYF.

By proportion, this clonotype is medium-sized. The chain joins TRBV7-8 to TRBJ1-2; TRBD1 might be the D (5 bases). Germline CDR1 SGHVS, CDR2 FQNEAQ. Trimming cost V 1 base and J 12 bases, with 12 bases left between them. CDR3 length: 12 amino acids. CDR3 nucleotides: TGTGCCAGCAGCTTAGGAGACAGAGCAGACACCTTC. This translates into CASSLGDRADTF.

This clonotype occurred a few times. J is TRBJ2-5 and V is TRBV2; a possible D gene is TRBD2 (6 bases). Germline CDR1 is SNHLY and CDR2 is FYNNEI. Trimming took 3 bases from V and 7 from J, leaving 15 bases between them. The CDR3 loop spans 14 amino acids. CDR3 in amino acids: CASSDRLALRTQYF. Here the CDR3 DNA reads TGTGCCAGCAGTGATCGGCTAGCGTTAAGGACCCAGTACTTC.

The chain combines TRBV6-5 with TRBJ1-1, with D perhaps TRBD1 (5 bases). Germline CDR1 reads MNHEY; CDR2 reads SVGAGI. Trimming left V 6 bases short and J 14 bases short, with 16 bases between. There are 11 residues in the CDR3. In DNA form, the CDR3 reads TGTGCCAGCAGCCCGGGCGGGGCTATCTTCTTT. Residues: CASSPGGAIFF.

This clonotype was seen at least ten times. The rearrangement uses TRBV28 and TRBJ1-6; D call uncertain. The CDR3 is 12 residues long. Germline V lookup: CDR1 MDHEN, CDR2 SYDVKM. Trimming took off 3 bases at V and 7 bases at J, with 4 bases between the two ends. CDR3: CASSLLNSPLHF. The CDR3 bases are TGTGCCAGCAGTTTGCTGAATTCACCCCTCCACTTT. Complete variable domain (other parts from reference TRBV28 and TRBJ1-6): DVKVTQSSRYLVKRTGEKVFLECVQDMDHENMFWYRQDPGLGLRLIYFSYDVKMKEKGDIPEGYSVSREKKERFSLILESASTNQTSMYLCASSLLNSPLHFGNGTRLTVT.

There are a few counts of this clonotype. CDR3 residues: CASRGTSGRSGGEETQYF. CDR3 DNA: TGTGCCAGCAGAGGGACTAGCGGGAGATCCGGTGGCGAAGAGACCCAGTACTTC. This chain links TRBV7-2 with TRBJ2-5; TRBD2 agrees at 14 bases. V lost 6 bases to trimming and J lost 3 bases; unmatched junction nucleotides: 12. Germline V gene sequence: CDR1 SGHTA, CDR2 FQGNSA. CDR3 length: 18 amino acids.

J is TRBJ1-5 and V is TRBV2, with D perhaps matching TRBD1 (6 bases). The CDR3 runs to 15 residues. The V gene's germline CDR1 is SNHLY and CDR2 FYNNEI. V dropped 4 bases and J dropped 2 bases, with 12 bases sitting between them. The CDR3 DNA is TGTGCCAGCAGTGGGACAGTCGGAGGCAATCAGCCCCAGCATTTT. Translation: CASSGTVGGNQPQHF.

V is TRBV7-2 and J is TRBJ1-2; D is possibly TRBD1 (6 bases). There are 16 residues in the CDR3. The germline V gene encodes CDR1 SGHTA and CDR2 FQGNSA. Trimming took off 3 bases at V and 4 bases at J, with 18 bases between the two ends. The CDR3: CASSFSDRSGFYGYTF. In DNA, the CDR3 is TGTGCCAGCAGCTTTAGTGACAGGTCAGGTTTCTATGGCTACACCTTC. Full variable domain (missing parts from reference TRBV7-2 and TRBJ1-2): GAGVSQSPSNKVTEKGKDVELRCDPISGHTALYWYRQSLGQGLEFLIYFQGNSAPDKSGLPSDRFSAERTGGSVSTLTIQRTQQEDSAVYLCASSFSDRSGFYGYTFGSGTRLTVV.

This rearrangement joins TRBV6-2 or TRBV6-3 to TRBJ2-1; TRBD1 matches 7 bases. Trimming at V came to 7 bases and at J to 0 bases, leaving 6 bases not matched to a gene. Germline V gene sequence: CDR1 MNHEY, CDR2 SVGEGT. The CDR3 is 15 residues long. The CDR3 protein is CASNEPGGSYNEQFF. Here the CDR3 DNA reads TGTGCCAGCAACGAACCAGGGGGCTCCTACAATGAGCAGTTCTTC.

The CDR3 is CASSPRGRDNQPQHF. The CDR3 nucleotides read TGTGCCAGCAGCCCCCGGGGGAGGGACAATCAGCCCCAGCATTTT. The chain recombines TRBV11-2 with TRBJ1-5; possibly TRBD1 for D (5 bases). The germline V gene has CDR1 SGHAT and CDR2 FQNNGV. The V end lost 5 bases, the J end lost 3 bases, and 14 bases lay between the germline ends. This CDR3 region has 15 residues.

V and J are TRBV15 and TRBJ1-2; a weak D match, TRBD1 (5 bases). The CDR3 runs 14 residues. With 7 bases removed from V and 8 bases from J, the gap between germline ends came to 20 bases. Germline V gene sequence: CDR1 LNHNV, CDR2 YYDKDF (reference sequence). The CDR3 spells CATKSQDLPSGYTF. For the CDR3, the DNA is TGTGCCACCAAATCACAGGATCTACCGAGCGGCTACACCTTC.

The rearrangement joins TRBV15 to TRBJ2-1; 7 bases fit TRBD2. The CDR3 is 15 residues long. The V gene's germline CDR1 is LNHNV and CDR2 YYDKDF (reference sequence). The ends lost 0 bases at V and 4 bases at J; junction bases unmatched: 3. This CDR3 is CATSREAGAYNEQFF. Written as DNA, the CDR3 is TGTGCCACCAGCAGAGAGGCGGGAGCTTACAATGAGCAGTTCTTC.